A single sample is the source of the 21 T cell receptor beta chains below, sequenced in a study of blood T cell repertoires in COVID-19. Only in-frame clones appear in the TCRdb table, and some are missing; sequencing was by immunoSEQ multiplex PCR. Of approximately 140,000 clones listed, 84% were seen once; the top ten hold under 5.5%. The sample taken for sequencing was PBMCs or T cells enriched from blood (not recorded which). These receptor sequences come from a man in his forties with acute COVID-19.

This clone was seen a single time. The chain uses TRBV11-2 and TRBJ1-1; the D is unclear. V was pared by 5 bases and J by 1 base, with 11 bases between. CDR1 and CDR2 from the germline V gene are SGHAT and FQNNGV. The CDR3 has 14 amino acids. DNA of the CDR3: TGTGCCAGCAGCCTCCAACATGGGAACACTGAAGCTTTCTTT. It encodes CASSLQHGNTEAFF.

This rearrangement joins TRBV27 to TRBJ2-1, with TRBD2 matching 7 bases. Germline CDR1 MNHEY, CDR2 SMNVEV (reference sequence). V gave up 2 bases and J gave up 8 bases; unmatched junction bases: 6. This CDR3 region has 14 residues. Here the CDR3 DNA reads TGTGCCAGCAGTTTAGGAGTAGCGGGCGATGAGCAGTTCTTC. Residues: CASSLGVAGDEQFF.

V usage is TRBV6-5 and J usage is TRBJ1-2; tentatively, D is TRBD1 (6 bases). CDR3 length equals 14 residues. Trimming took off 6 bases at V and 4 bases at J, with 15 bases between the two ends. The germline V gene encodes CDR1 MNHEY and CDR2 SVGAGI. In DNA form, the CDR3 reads TGTGCCAGCAGGGACGACAGGTGGGGCTATGGCTACACCTTC. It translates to CASRDDRWGYGYTF.

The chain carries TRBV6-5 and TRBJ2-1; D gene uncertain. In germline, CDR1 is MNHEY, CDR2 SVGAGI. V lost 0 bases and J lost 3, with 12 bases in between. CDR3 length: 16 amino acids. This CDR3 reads CASSYSSSTGYNEQFF. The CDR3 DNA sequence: TGTGCCAGCAGTTACTCGAGTAGTACCGGCTACAATGAGCAGTTCTTC.

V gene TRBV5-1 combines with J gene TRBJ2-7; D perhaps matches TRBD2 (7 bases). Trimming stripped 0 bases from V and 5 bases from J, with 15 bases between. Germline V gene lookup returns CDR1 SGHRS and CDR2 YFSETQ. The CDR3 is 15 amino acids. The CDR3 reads CASSLEGGESDEQYF. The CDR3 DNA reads TGCGCCAGCAGCTTGGAGGGGGGGGAATCAGACGAGCAGTACTTC.

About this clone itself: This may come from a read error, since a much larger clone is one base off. In DNA, the CDR3 is TGTGCCAGCAGCTCGGGACAGGACTACGAGCAGTACTTC. Its translation: CASSSGQDYEQYF. The chain has TRBV7-2 and TRBJ2-7, with 8 positions matching TRBD1. Germline assignment: CDR1 SGHTA and CDR2 FQGNSA. CDR3 length: 13 amino acids. V was pared by 4 bases and J by 3 bases, with 2 bases of the junction left unmatched.

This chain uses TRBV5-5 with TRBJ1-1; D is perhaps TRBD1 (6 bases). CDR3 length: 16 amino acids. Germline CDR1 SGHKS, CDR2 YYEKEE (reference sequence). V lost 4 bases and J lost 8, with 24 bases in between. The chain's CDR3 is CASSRQAAEHAAEAFF. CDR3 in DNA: TGTGCCAGCAGCCGACAGGCAGCAGAACACGCAGCGGAAGCTTTCTTT.

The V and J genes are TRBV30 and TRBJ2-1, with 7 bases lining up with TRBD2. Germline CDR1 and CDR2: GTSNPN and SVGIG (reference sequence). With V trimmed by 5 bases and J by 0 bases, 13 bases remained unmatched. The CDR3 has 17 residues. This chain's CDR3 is CAWGGALAGDSYNEQFF. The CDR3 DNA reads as TGTGCCTGGGGAGGGGCCCTGGCGGGAGACTCCTACAATGAGCAGTTCTTC.

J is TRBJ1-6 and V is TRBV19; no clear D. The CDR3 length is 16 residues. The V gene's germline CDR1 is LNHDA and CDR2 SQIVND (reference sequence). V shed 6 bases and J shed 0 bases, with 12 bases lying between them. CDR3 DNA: TGTGCCAGTAGGGACGGGATCTACTCCTATAATTCACCCCTCCACTTT. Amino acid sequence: CASRDGIYSYNSPLHF.

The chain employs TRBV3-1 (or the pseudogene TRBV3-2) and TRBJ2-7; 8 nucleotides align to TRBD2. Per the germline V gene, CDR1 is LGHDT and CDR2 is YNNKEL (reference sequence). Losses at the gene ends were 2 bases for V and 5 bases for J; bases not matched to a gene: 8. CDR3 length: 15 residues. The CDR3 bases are TGTGCCAGCAGCCAACCCGGGACTAGGGTCGACGAGCAGTACTTC. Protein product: CASSQPGTRVDEQYF.

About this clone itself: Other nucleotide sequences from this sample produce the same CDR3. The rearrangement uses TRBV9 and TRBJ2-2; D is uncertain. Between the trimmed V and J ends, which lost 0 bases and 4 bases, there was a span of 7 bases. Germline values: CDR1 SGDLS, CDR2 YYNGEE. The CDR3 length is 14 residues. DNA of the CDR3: TGTGCCAGCAGCGTAGCAGGTTCCACCGGGGAGCTGTTTTTT. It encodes CASSVAGSTGELFF.

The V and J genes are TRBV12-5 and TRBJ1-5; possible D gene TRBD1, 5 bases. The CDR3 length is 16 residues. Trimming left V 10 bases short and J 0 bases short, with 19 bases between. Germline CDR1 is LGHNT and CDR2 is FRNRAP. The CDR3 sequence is CAIREGGHHSNQPQHF. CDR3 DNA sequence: TGTGCTATCAGGGAGGGAGGGCACCATAGCAATCAGCCCCAGCATTTT. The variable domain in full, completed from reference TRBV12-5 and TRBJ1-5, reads DARVTQTPRHKVTEMGQEVTMRCQPILGHNTVFWYRQTMMQGLELLAYFRNRAPLDDSGMPKDRFSAEMPDATLATLKIQPSEPRDSAVYFCAIREGGHHSNQPQHFGDGTRLSIL.

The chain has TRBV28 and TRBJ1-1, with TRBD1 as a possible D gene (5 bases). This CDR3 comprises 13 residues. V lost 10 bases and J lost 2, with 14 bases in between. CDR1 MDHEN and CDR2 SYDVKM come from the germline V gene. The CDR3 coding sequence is TGTGCCACCCAATCCGACAGAAACACTGAAGCTTTCTTT. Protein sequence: CATQSDRNTEAFF.

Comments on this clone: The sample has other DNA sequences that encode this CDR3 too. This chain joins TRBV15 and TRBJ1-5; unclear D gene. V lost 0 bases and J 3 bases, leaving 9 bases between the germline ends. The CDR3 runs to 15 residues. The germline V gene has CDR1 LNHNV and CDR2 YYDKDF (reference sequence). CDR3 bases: TGTGCCACCAGCAGAGATCTCGGGGTCAATCAGCCCCAGCATTTT. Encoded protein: CATSRDLGVNQPQHF.

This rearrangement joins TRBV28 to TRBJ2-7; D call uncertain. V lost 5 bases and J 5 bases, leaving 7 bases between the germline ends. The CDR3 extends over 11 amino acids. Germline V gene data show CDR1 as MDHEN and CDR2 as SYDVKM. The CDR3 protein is CASSHYNEQYF. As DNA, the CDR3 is TGTGCCAGCAGTCACTACAACGAGCAGTACTTC.

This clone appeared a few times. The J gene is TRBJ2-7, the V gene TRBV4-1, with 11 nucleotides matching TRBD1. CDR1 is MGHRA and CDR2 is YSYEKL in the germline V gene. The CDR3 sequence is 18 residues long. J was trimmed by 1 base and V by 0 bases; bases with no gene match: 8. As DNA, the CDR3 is TGCGCCAGCAGCCAAGAAGCCGCGGACAGGGGGCTTTCCTACGAGCAGTACTTC. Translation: CASSQEAADRGLSYEQYF.

CDR3 sequence (DNA): TGTGCCAGCAGCAAGAGGACACAGCTGGACCGATACAATGAGCAGTTCTTC. Translated, it gives CASSKRTQLDRYNEQFF. The chain combines TRBV21-1 with TRBJ2-1; the table's TRBD1 call for D was not verified on the DNA. TRBV21-1 is a pseudogene locus. The CDR3 length is 17 residues.

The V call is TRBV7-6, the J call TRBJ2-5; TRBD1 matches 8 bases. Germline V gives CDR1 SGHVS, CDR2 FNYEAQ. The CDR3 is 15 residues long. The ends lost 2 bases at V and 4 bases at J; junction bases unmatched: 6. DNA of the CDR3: TGTGCCAGCAGCTTACGGACAGGGTTCGGAGAGACCCAGTACTTC. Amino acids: CASSLRTGFGETQYF.

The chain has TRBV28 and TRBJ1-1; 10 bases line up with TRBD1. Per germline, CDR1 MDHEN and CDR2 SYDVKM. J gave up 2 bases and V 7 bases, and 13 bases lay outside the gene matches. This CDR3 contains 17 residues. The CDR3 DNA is TGTGCCAGCATTTCACCGGGACAGGGGCGTGGTAACACTGAAGCTTTCTTT. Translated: CASISPGQGRGNTEAFF.

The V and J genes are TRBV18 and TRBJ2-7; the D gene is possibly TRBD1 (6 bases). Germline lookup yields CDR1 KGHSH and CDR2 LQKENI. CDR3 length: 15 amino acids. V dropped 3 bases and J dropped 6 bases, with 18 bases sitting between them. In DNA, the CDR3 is TGTGCCAGCTCACCGGAGAGTCCAGGGGTAGGCGAGCAGTACTTC. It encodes CASSPESPGVGEQYF.

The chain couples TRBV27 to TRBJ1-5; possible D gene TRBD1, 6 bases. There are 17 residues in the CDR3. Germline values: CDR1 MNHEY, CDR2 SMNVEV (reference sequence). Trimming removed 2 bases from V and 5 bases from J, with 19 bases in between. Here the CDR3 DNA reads TGTGCCAGCAGTTTAAGAGGACAGTGGGGAGGGGATCAGCCCCAGCATTTT. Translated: CASSLRGQWGGDQPQHF.